This T cell receptor (beta chain) was recovered during a study of shared clonotypes between healthy human individuals. The CDR3 loop spans 15 amino acids. Losses at the gene ends were 6 bases for V and 3 bases for J; bases not matched to a gene: 10. Germline values: CDR1 MGHRA, CDR2 YSYEKL. Using immunoSEQ multiplex PCR, the repertoire was profiled, and TCRdb retains in-frame clones only, with some absent. The repertoire holds roughly 1,500,000 clones, with 95% to 99% as singletons. This TCR was sampled from a man aged 25 to 40 in good health. V gene TRBV4-1 combines with J gene TRBJ2-7; 8 bases line up with TRBD1. The sequenced sample was naive CD4+ T cells sorted from blood. Regarding subset: CD45RA+ positively selected. The CDR3 DNA reads TGCGCCAGCAGGGTCGACAGGGGTAGGGACTACGAGCAGTACTTC. Translation: CASRVDRGRDYEQYF.